This is a list of T cell receptor beta chains from one sample in a study of blood T cell repertoires in COVID-19. TCRdb's table, derived via immunoSEQ multiplex PCR, lists solely in-frame clones and lacks some. This sample has about 47,000 clones, with approximately 88% found just once. Sequencing input: peripheral blood. These receptors came from a human donor with active COVID-19. The donor label of this sample is uncertain. Both conserved end residues are trimmed from each CDR3. Fields, in order: J gene, clone size, V gene, CDR3 protein. Clone size is given for some rows only: seen once, a few or many times, or a class if the clone is expanded.

>TRBJ2-3|-|TRBV29-1
SARNQPKYADTQY
>TRBJ1-5|-|TRBV12-5
ASGPSDRGESNQPQH
>TRBJ2-7|-|TRBV27
ASNGQGARYEQY
>TRBJ2-3|-|TRBV5-5
ASSWRTSTDTQY
>TRBJ1-1|-|TRBV15
ATSRLTWGGSTEAF
>TRBJ2-5|-|TRBV29-1
SVEEGSETQY
>TRBJ2-7|-|TRBV5-5
ASNVQGNNEQY
>TRBJ2-7|-|TRBV28
ASSSPAGFYEQY
>TRBJ2-2|once|TRBV7-3
ASTPLGGSGNTGELF
>TRBJ2-5|-|TRBV10-3
AISEDGSWTQY
>TRBJ1-2|-|TRBV30
AWSVRGDYGYT
>TRBJ1-2|-|TRBV11-3
ASSPGQERGYT
>TRBJ2-7|-|TRBV3-1/TRBV3-2
ASSLLGSPDEQY
>TRBJ1-5|-|TRBV6-6
ASSYRQGNQPQH
>TRBJ2-5|-|TRBV2
ASSEPRGGNQETQY